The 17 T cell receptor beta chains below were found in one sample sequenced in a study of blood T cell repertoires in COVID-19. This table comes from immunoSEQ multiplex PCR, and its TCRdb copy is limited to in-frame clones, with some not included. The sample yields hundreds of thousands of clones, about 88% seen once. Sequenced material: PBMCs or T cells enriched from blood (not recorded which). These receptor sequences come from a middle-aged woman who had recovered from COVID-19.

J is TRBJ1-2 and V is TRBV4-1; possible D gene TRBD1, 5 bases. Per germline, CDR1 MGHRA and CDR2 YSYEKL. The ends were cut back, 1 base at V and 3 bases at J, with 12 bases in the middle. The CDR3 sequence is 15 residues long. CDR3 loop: CASSQAPQGDYGYTF. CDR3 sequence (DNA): TGCGCCAGCAGCCAAGCTCCCCAGGGTGACTATGGCTACACCTTC.

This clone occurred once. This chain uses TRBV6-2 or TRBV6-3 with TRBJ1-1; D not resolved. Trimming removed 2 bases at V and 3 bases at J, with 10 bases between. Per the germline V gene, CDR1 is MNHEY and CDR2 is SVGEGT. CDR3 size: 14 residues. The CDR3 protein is CASSYPYRDTEAFF. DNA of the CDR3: TGTGCCAGCAGTTACCCCTACCGGGACACTGAAGCTTTCTTT.

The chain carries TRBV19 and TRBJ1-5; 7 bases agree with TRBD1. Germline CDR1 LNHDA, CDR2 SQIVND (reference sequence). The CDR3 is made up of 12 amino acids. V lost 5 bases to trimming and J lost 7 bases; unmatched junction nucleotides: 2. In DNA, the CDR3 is TGTGCCAGTAGTCCGGGACAGCAGCCCCAGCATTTT. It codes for CASSPGQQPQHF.

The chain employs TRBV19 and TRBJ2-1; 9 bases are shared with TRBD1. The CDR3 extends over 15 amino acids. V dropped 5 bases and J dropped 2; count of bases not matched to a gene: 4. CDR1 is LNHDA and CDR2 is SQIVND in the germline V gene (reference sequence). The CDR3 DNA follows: TGTGCCAGTAGTCCTACAGGGGGCACCTACAATGAGCAGTTCTTC. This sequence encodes CASSPTGGTYNEQFF.

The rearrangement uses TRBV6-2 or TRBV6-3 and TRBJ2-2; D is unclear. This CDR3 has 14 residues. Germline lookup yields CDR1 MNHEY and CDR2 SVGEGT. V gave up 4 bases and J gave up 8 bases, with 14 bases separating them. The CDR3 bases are TGTGCCAGCAGTTCGCTACTCGGTCCGGGGGAGCTGTTTTTT. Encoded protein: CASSSLLGPGELFF.

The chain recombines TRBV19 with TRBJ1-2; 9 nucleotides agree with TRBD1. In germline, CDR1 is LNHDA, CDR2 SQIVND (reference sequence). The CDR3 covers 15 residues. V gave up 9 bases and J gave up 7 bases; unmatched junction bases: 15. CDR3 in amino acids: CASKATGGGWSGYTF. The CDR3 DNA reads TGTGCCAGCAAAGCCACAGGGGGCGGTTGGAGTGGCTACACCTTC.

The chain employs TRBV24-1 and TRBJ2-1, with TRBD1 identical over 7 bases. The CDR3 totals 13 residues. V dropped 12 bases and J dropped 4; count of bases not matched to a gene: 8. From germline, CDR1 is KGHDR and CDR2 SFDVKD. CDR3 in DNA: TGTGCCTCGTCAGGGACAGCATACAATGAGCAGTTCTTC. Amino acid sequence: CASSGTAYNEQFF.

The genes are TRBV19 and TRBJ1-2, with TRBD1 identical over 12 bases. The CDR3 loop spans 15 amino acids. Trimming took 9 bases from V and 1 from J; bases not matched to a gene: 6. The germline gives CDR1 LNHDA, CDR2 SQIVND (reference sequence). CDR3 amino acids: CASGDRGPLNYGYTF. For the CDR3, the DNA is TGTGCCAGCGGGGACAGGGGGCCCCTTAACTATGGCTACACCTTC.

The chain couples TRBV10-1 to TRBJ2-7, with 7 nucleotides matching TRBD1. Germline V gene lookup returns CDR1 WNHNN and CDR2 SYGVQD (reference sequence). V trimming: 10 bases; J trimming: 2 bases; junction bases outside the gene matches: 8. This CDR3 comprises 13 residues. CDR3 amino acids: CANPTGTTYEQYF. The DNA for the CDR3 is TGCGCCAACCCGACAGGGACGACCTACGAGCAGTACTTC.

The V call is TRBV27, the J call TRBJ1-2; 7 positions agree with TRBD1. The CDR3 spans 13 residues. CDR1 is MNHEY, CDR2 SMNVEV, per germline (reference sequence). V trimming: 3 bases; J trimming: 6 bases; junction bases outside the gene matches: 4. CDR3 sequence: CASSLTGFDGYTF. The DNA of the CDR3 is TGTGCCAGCAGTTTGACAGGGTTTGATGGCTACACCTTC.

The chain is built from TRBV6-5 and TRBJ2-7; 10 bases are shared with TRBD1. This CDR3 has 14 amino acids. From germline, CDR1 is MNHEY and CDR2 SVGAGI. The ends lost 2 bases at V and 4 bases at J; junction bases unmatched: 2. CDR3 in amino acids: CASSYRQGAYEQYF. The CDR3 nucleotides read TGTGCCAGCAGTTACAGACAGGGGGCGTACGAGCAGTACTTC.

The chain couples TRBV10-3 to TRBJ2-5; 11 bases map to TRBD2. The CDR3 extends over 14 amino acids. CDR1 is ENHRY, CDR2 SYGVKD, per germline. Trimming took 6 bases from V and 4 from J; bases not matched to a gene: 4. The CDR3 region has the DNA TGTGCCATCAGCCCCGGGACTAGCGGAGAGACCCAGTACTTC. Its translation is CAISPGTSGETQYF.

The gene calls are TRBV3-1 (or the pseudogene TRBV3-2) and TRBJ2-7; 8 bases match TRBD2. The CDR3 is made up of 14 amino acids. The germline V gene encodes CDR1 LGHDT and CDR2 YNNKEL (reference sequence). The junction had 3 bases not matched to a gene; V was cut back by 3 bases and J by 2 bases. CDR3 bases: TGTGCCAGCAGCCAGCGCGGGGGGCCCTACGAGCAGTACTTC. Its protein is CASSQRGGPYEQYF.

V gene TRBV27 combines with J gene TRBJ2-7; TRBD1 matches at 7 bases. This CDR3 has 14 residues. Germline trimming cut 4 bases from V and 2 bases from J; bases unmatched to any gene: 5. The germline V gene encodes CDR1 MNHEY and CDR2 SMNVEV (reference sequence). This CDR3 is CASSSAGGAYEQYF. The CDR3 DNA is TGTGCCAGCAGTTCGGCAGGGGGAGCCTACGAGCAGTACTTC.

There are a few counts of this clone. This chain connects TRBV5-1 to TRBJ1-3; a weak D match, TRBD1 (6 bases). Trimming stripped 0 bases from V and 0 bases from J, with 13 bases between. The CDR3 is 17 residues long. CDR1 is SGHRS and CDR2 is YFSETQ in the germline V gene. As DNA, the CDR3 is TGCGCCAGCAGCTTGGGAGGGGGTGACCTCTCTGGAAACACCATATATTTT. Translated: CASSLGGGDLSGNTIYF.

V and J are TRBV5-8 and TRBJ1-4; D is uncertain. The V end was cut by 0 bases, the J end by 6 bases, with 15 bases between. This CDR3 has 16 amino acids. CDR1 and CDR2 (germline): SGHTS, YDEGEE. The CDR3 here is CASSLESRTVDEKLFF. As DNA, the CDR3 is TGTGCCAGCAGCTTGGAGTCTCGAACAGTAGATGAAAAACTGTTTTTT.

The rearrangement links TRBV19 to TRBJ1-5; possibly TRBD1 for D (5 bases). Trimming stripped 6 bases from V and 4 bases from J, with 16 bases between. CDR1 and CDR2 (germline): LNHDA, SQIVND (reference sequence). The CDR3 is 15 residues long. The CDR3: CASSPPNRPNQPQHF. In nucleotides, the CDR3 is TGTGCCAGTAGCCCTCCAAACAGGCCTAATCAGCCCCAGCATTTT.